This TCR beta chain is drawn from a study of long-term antiretroviral therapy in people with HIV. V lost 2 bases and J 5 bases, leaving 13 bases between the germline ends. Germline V lookup: CDR1 SNHLY, CDR2 FYNNEI. This CDR3 has 14 residues. Survey-level resolution applied to immunoSEQ assay v3.0. Sequencing used immunoSEQ multiplex PCR; TCRdb keeps in-frame clones, though not all of them. This table holds tens of thousands of clones, around 81% found once. Every single participant having HIV got treatment inside the United States. The sequence was obtained from a man in his forties with HIV. The chain employs TRBV2 and TRBJ2-7; a possible D gene is TRBD2 (6 bases). This material consisted of unsorted PBMCs, taken 1.6 years after starting antiretroviral therapy. As DNA, the CDR3 is TGTGCCAGCAGTGAACCGGGGGTGGGCAACGAGCAGTACTTC. Translating gives CASSEPGVGNEQYF.